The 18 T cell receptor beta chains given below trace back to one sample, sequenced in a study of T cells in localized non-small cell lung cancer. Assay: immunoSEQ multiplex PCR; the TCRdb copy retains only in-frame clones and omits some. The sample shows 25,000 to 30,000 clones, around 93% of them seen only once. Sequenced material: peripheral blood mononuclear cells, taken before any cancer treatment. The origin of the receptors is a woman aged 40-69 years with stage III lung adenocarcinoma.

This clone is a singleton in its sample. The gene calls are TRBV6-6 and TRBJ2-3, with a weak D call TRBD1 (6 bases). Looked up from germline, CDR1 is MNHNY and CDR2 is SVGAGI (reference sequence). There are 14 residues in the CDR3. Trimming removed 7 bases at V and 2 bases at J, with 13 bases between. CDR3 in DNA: TGTGCCAGCATTCTTGGACAGAACACAGATACGCAGTATTTT. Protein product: CASILGQNTDTQYF.

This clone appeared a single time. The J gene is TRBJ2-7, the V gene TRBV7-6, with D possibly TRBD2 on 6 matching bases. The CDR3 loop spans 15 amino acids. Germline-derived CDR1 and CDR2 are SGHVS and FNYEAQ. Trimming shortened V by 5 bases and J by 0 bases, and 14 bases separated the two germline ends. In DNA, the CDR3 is TGTGCCAGCAGCCCCCAGGACGGGAGCTCCTACGAGCAGTACTTC. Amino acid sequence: CASSPQDGSSYEQYF.

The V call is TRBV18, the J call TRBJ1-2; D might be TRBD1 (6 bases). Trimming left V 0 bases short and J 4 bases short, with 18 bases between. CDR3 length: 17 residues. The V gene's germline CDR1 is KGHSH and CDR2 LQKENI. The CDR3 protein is CASSPPNSKGVGYGYTF. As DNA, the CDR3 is TGTGCCAGCTCACCACCGAACAGTAAGGGGGTCGGCTATGGCTACACCTTC.

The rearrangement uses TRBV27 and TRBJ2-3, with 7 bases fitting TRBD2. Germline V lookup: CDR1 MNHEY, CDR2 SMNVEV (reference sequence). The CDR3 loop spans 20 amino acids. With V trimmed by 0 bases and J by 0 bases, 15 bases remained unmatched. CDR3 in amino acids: CASSLSALFLGSGSTDTQYF. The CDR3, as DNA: TGTGCCAGCAGTTTATCGGCCCTGTTTCTGGGTAGCGGGAGCACAGATACGCAGTATTTT.

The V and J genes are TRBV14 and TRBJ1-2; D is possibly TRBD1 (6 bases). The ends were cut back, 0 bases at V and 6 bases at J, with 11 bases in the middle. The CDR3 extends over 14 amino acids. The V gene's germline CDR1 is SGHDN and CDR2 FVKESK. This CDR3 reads CASSQEAGGNGYTF. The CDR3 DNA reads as TGTGCCAGCAGCCAAGAAGCCGGGGGCAATGGCTACACCTTC.

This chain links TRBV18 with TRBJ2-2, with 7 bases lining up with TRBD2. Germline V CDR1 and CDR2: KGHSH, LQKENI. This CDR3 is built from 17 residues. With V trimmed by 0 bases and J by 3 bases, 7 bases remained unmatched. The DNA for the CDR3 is TGTGCCAGCTCACCACCAAGTCTAGCGGTCGACACCGGGGAGCTGTTTTTT. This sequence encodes CASSPPSLAVDTGELFF.

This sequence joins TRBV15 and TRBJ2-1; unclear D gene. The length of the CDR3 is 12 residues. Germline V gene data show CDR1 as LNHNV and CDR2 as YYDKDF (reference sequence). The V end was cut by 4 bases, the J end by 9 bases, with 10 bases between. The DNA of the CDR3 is TGTGCCACCAGCAAGAACGACATTGAGCAGTTCTTC. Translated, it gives CATSKNDIEQFF.

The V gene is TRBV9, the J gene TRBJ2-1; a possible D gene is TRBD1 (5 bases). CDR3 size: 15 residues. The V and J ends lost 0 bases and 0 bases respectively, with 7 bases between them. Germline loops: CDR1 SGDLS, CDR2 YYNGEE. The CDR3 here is CASSVEQDSYNEQFF. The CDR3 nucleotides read TGTGCCAGCAGCGTAGAACAGGACTCCTACAATGAGCAGTTCTTC. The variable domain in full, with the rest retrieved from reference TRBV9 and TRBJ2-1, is DSGVTQTPKHLITATGQRVTLRCSPRSGDLSVYWYQQSLDQGLQFLIQYYNGEERAKGNILERFSAQQFPDLHSELNLSSLELGDSALYFCASSVEQDSYNEQFFGPGTRLTVL.

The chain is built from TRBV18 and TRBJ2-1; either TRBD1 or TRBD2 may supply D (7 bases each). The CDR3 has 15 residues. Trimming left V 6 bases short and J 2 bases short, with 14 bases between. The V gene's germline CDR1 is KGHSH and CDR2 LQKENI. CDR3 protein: CASSQGEGTYNEQFF. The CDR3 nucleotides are TGTGCCAGCTCTCAGGGGGAGGGGACCTACAATGAGCAGTTCTTC. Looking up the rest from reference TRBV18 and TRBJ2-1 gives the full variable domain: NAGVMQNPRHLVRRRGQEARLRCSPMKGHSHVYWYRQLPEEGLKFMVYLQKENIIDESGMPKERFSAEFPKEGPSILRIQQVVRGDSAAYFCASSQGEGTYNEQFFGPGTRLTVL.

The chain's CDR3 is CASSLGTGALDQPQHF. DNA for the CDR3: TGTGCCAGCAGCTTAGGGACAGGGGCTTTAGATCAGCCCCAGCATTTT. The V call is TRBV7-2, the J call TRBJ1-5, with 9 bases lining up with TRBD1. The CDR3 has 16 amino acids. CDR1 and CDR2 (germline): SGHTA, FQGNSA. The junction had 6 bases not matched to a gene; V was cut back by 1 base and J by 5 bases.

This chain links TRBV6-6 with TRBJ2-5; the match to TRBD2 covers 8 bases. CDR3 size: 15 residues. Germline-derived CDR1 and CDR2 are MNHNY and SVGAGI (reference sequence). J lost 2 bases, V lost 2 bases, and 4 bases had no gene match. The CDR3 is CASSYVGGGQETQYF. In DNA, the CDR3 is TGTGCCAGCAGTTACGTCGGGGGGGGACAAGAGACCCAGTACTTC.

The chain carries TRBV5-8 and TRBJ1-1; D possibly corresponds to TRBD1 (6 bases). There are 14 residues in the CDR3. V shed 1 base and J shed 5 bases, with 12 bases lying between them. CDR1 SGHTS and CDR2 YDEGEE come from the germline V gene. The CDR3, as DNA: TGTGCCAGCAGCTTGATACAGGGCAGGACTGAAGCTTTCTTT. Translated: CASSLIQGRTEAFF.

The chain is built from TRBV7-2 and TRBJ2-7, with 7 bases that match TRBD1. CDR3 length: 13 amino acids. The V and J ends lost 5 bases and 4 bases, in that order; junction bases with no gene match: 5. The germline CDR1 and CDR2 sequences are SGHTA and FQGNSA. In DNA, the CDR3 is TGTGCCAGCAGCGCCGGGACAGCTTACGAGCAGTACTTC. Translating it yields CASSAGTAYEQYF.

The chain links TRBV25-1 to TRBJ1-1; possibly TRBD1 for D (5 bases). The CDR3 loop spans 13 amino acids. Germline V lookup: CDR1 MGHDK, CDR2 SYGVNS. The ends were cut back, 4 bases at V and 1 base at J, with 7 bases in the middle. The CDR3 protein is CASSVTGNTEAFF. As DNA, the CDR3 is TGTGCCAGCAGTGTAACAGGGAACACTGAAGCTTTCTTT.

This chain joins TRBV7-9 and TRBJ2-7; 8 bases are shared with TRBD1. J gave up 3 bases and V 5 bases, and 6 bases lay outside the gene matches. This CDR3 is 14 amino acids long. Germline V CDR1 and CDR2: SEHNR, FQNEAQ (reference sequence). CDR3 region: CASSTTGTGYEQYF. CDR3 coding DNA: TGTGCCAGCAGCACCACCGGGACAGGCTACGAGCAGTACTTC. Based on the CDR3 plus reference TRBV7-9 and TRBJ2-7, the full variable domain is DTGVSQNPRHKITKRGQNVTFRCDPISEHNRLYWYRQTLGQGPEFLTYFQNEAQLEKSRLLSDRFSAERPKGSFSTLEIQRTEQGDSAMYLCASSTTGTGYEQYFGPGTRLTVT.

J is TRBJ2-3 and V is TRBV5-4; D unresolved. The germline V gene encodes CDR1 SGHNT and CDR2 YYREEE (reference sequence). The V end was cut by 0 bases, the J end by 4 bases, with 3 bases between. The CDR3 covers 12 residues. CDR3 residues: CASSLEADTQYF. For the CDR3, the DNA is TGTGCCAGCAGCTTGGAAGCAGATACGCAGTATTTT. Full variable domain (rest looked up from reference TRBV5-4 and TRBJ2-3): ETGVTQSPTHLIKTRGQQVTLRCSSQSGHNTVSWYQQALGQGPQFIFQYYREEENGRGNFPPRFSGLQFPNYSSELNVNALELDDSALYLCASSLEADTQYFGPGTRLTVL.

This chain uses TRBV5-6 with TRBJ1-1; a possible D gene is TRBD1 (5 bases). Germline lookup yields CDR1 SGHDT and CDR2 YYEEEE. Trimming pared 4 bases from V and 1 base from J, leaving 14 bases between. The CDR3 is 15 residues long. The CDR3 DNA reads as TGTGCCAGCAGCCTATTAATGGGACCGAACACTGAAGCTTTCTTT. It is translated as CASSLLMGPNTEAFF.

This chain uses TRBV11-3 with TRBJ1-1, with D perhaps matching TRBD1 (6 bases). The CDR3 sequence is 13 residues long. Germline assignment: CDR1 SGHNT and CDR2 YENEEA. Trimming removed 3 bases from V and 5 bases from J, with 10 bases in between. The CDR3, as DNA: TGTGCCAGCAGCTTTAGTCAGGGGACTGAAGCTTTCTTT. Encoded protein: CASSFSQGTEAFF.